These T cell receptor beta chains were read from a single sample in a study of T-cell memory formation after mild COVID-19. TCRdb called the 5' RACE reads again in MiXCR, with one record for every CDR3 protein. The table records roughly 450,000 distinct CDR3 sequences, roughly 17% of them present only once. Specimen: PBMCs or a T cell subset sorted from them (not recorded which). These TCRs come from a man aged 18 to 29 who had mild COVID-19 (a few samples of this study predate the infection). Cell type and time point are not known. Both conserved end residues are trimmed from each CDR3.

j_gene: TRBJ1-1; v_gene: TRBV6-5; CDR3aa: ASSPGSTEAF
j_gene: TRBJ2-7; v_gene: TRBV4-1; CDR3aa: ASSQGWQGARYEQY
j_gene: TRBJ1-6; v_gene: TRBV6-2/TRBV6-3; CDR3aa: AVRRERSPLH
j_gene: TRBJ2-7; v_gene: TRBV7-2; CDR3aa: ASSSPGLGYEQY
j_gene: TRBJ2-5; v_gene: TRBV5-5; CDR3aa: ASSTGRLQETQY
j_gene: TRBJ1-2; v_gene: TRBV19; CDR3aa: ASSFYRDYGYT
j_gene: TRBJ1-4; v_gene: TRBV18; CDR3aa: ASSPGATNEKLF
j_gene: TRBJ1-5; v_gene: TRBV23-1; CDR3aa: ASSREFGNQPQH
j_gene: TRBJ2-5; v_gene: TRBV11-2; CDR3aa: ASSPRLVFLETQY
j_gene: TRBJ1-4; v_gene: TRBV5-5; CDR3aa: ASSSNGQGELF
j_gene: TRBJ1-2; v_gene: TRBV5-1; CDR3aa: ASSPSDSHGYT
j_gene: TRBJ2-1; v_gene: TRBV4-1; CDR3aa: ASSQPGTSHLNEQF
j_gene: TRBJ1-4; v_gene: TRBV7-2; CDR3aa: ASSLTAFPEKLF
j_gene: TRBJ1-2; v_gene: TRBV2; CDR3aa: ASGQEAREGYT
j_gene: TRBJ2-7; v_gene: TRBV21-1; CDR3aa: ASSKPRGRGFYEQY
j_gene: TRBJ2-2; v_gene: TRBV5-4; CDR3aa: ASSREALGDGELF
j_gene: TRBJ2-3; v_gene: TRBV20-1; CDR3aa: SAITGGSDTQY
j_gene: TRBJ1-2; v_gene: TRBV10-3; CDR3aa: AISESGLRAYGYT
j_gene: TRBJ1-3; v_gene: TRBV12-3/TRBV12-4; CDR3aa: ASRGGNGNTIY
j_gene: TRBJ1-6; v_gene: TRBV18; CDR3aa: ASSERDRNSPLH
j_gene: TRBJ1-1; v_gene: TRBV4-3; CDR3aa: ASSQAGNLNTEAF
j_gene: TRBJ2-2; v_gene: TRBV2; CDR3aa: ASSESGSHTGELF
j_gene: TRBJ2-2; v_gene: TRBV11-3; CDR3aa: ASSSHLPYRDRGGTGELF
j_gene: TRBJ2-2; v_gene: TRBV11-2; CDR3aa: ASSLWLASTGELF
j_gene: TRBJ2-2; v_gene: TRBV5-1; CDR3aa: ASSLVVSSSTVELF
j_gene: TRBJ1-4; v_gene: TRBV6-5; CDR3aa: ATRSTVGEKLF
j_gene: TRBJ1-4; v_gene: TRBV7-9; CDR3aa: ASSEQGLSSNEKLF
j_gene: TRBJ2-1; v_gene: TRBV20-1; CDR3aa: SANGRGTVEQF
j_gene: TRBJ2-2; v_gene: TRBV27; CDR3aa: ASSRTGTANTGELF
j_gene: TRBJ1-3; v_gene: TRBV6-6; CDR3aa: ASSRLWDSGNTIY
j_gene: TRBJ2-1; v_gene: TRBV7-9; CDR3aa: ASTMSNEQF
j_gene: TRBJ1-5; v_gene: TRBV6-2/TRBV6-3; CDR3aa: ASSGQGSKPQH
j_gene: TRBJ1-3; v_gene: TRBV20-1; CDR3aa: SVGTHTSGNTIY
j_gene: TRBJ2-3; v_gene: TRBV7-7; CDR3aa: ASSPQPTGGTDTQY
j_gene: TRBJ2-1; v_gene: TRBV24-1; CDR3aa: ATSDSTIWF